The present entry profiles one T cell receptor (beta chain) with its context. Two negative PCRs, clearance, or symptom resolution had been documented for recovered Cohort 3 donors. These data originate in a study of blood T cell repertoires in COVID-19. As for the study in general: T cells, B-cell-depleted T cells, or PBMCs provided the cDNA or gDNA that served as material.

Germline CDR1 is SNHLY and CDR2 is FYNNEI. The CDR3 length is 14 residues. V dropped 4 bases and J dropped 0 bases, with 6 bases sitting between them. Authors' processing steps: Reference gene primer amplification gave nucleated cell count estimates. The data were produced by immunoSEQ multiplex PCR, yet TCRdb's version contains in-frame clones alone and is incomplete. That table is the source of V, J and clone size, and D and trimming were worked out from the DNA. The sample contains 110,000 to 150,000 clones, 86% of which appear only once. The rearrangement joins TRBV2 to TRBJ2-2; no definite D call. Sequencing input: PBMCs or T cells enriched from blood (not recorded which). This TCR was sampled from a man aged 50 or older who had recovered from COVID-19. The CDR3 is CASSATANTGELFF. The CDR3 coding sequence is TGTGCCAGCAGTGCAACAGCGAACACCGGGGAGCTGTTTTTT.